This T cell receptor beta chain was found in a study of CD8 T cells in Susac syndrome (dated by TCRdb to the late 2010s). In terms of the full investigation: Whether CD8+ T cell activation and differentiation in Susac syndrome was antigen driven was tested using repertoire sequencing.

The CDR3 goes from the cysteine to the phenylalanine over 14 residues. Solely the CDR3 DNA is kept, with 42 bases framed from the first base. Germline trimming: 4 bases from V, 2 bases from J; junction bases outside gene matches: 7. Per the germline V gene (reference sequence), DFQATT is the CDR1 and SNEGSKA is the CDR2. Study-level results and caveats: The TCR sequencing and HLA analysis was acknowledged to have included a relatively small number of individuals.

RNA was extracted using the RNeasy kit, and about 0.45 to 1 ug of the RNA was reverse transcribed with random hexamers. TCR beta CDR3 regions were amplified with the immunoSEQ multiplex PCR assay covering 54 Vbeta and 13 Jbeta segments. PCR amplification bias was corrected using a synthetic template baseline for primer optimization and computational correction. For the original study's pipeline: Reads were annotated to V, D and J genes according to IMGT and were analyzed with immunoSEQ Analyzer, with only productive sequences retained. Clonality was computed as one minus Shannon entropy normalized by log2 of the number of productive unique sequences. For each patient and control, public and private clones were evaluated among the 100 most prevalent clones. A clone was defined as Susac-specific if it was absent from the healthy and MS cohorts, from over 1,000 published viral clones and from other ImmuneACCESS disease sequences. TCRdb handled the public reads itself, with Q25 trimming in fastp and clone calling in MiXCR, and kept productive beta chains. Rows with a matching CDR3 protein are joined into one entry that keeps the most common DNA and genes. TCRdb, rather than the study authors, made the V and J calls. The sample contains 200,000 or so distinct CDR3 sequences, nearly 95% of them found a single time. 0.093% of the sample is held by the ten biggest clonotypes.

To note about this clonotype: What antigen it recognizes has not been identified. The input lacks base qualities; no much larger clone sits a single base away.

Peripheral blood CD8+ and CD4+ T cells from healthy donors, Susac syndrome patients and multiple sclerosis patients were profiled by high-throughput TCR beta sequencing. Multiple sclerosis controls were treatment-naive patients with stable or active relapsing-remitting disease fulfilling revised McDonald criteria. Bulk CD8+ and CD4+ T cells were purified by magnetic negative isolation, whereas CD8+ TEMRA cells were enriched by FACS. Blood was collected in EDTA tubes and processed within 24 hours, with PBMCs isolated through density gradient centrifugation. PBMCs destined for TCR sequencing were cryopreserved in liquid nitrogen and later thawed in a 37 °C water bath. A purity of at least 90% was achieved for sorted or isolated CD4+, CD8+ and CD8+ TEMRA cells.

The receptor chain draws on TRBV20-1 and TRBJ2-7, and TRBD2 aligns with 8 junction nucleotides. The sample was CD4+ T cells from PBMCs. The sequence derives from a human donor with multiple sclerosis. The CDR3 region reads CSATRAGGTYEQYF. Here is the DNA: TGCAGTGCTACTCGGGCGGGGGGTACCTACGAGCAGTACTTC.